This T cell receptor beta chain comes out of a study of blood T cell repertoires in COVID-19. The germline V and J ends were trimmed by 7 bases and 3 bases, with 13 bases remaining between them. The CDR3 loop spans 13 amino acids. CDR1 and CDR2 from the germline V gene are SNHLY and FYNNEI. The protocol was immunoSEQ multiplex PCR, while the TCRdb copy is restricted to in-frame clones and leaves out a portion. The data show roughly 220,000 clones, roughly 80% seen once. Sequencing was performed on peripheral blood. This receptor was identified in a woman at least 80 years old with COVID-19, enrolled during active disease. The genes are TRBV2 and TRBJ2-7, with D perhaps TRBD1 (5 bases). DNA of the CDR3: TGTGCCAGCAACACTGGGGCAGGCTACGAGCAGTACTTC. Translating gives CASNTGAGYEQYF.